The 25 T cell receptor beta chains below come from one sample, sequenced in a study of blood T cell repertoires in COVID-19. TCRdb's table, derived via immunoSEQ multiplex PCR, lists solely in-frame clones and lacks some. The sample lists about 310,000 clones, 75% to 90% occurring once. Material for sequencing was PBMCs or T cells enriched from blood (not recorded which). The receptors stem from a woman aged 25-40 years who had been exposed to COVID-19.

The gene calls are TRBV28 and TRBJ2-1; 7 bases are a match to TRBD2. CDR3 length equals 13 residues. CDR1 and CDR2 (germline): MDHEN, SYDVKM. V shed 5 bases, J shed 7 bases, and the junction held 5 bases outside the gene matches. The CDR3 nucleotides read TGTGCCAGCAGTCGGAATAGCGGGAATGAGCAGTTCTTC. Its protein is CASSRNSGNEQFF.

The DNA of the CDR3 is TGTGCCAGCAGCTTAGCGCTCCGGACTAGCGTAAAGGAGACCCAGTACTTC. Protein product: CASSLALRTSVKETQYF. The rearrangement joins TRBV7-2 to TRBJ2-5; 9 nucleotides match TRBD2. The CDR3 is 17 residues long. Per the germline V gene, CDR1 is SGHTA and CDR2 is FQGNSA. The J segment lost 5 bases and the V segment lost 0 bases, leaving 10 bases of the junction unmatched.

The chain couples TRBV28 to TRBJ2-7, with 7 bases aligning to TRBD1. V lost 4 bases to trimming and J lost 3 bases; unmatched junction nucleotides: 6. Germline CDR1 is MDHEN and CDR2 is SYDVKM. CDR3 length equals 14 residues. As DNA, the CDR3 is TGTGCCAGCAGTTACGGGACAGACTTCTACGAGCAGTACTTC. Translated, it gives CASSYGTDFYEQYF.

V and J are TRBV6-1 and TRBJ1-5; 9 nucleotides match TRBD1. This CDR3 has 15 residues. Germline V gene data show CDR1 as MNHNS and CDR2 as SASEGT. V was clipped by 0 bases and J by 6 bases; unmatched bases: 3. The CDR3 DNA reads TGTGCCAGCAGTGAAGCGGGGACAGGGTTTCAGCCCCAGCATTTT. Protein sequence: CASSEAGTGFQPQHF.

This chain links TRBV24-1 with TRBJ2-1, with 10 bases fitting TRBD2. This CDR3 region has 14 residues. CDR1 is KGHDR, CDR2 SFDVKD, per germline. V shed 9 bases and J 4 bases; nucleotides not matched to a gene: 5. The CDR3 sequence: CATRKAGGYNEQFF. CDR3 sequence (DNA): TGTGCCACCCGCAAAGCGGGAGGGTACAATGAGCAGTTCTTC.

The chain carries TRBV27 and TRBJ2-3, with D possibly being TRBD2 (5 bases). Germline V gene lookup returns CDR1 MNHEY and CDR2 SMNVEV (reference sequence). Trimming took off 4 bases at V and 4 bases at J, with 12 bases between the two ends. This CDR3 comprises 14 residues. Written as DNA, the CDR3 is TGTGCCAGCAGTTCTAGGGAGTCCCCAGATACGCAGTATTTT. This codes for CASSSRESPDTQYF.

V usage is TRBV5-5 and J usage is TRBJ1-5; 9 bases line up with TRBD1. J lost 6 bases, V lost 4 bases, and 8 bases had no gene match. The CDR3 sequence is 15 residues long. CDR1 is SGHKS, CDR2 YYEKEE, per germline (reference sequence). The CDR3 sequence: CASSPGQGWGQPQHF. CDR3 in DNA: TGTGCCAGCAGCCCCGGACAGGGGTGGGGTCAGCCCCAGCATTTT.

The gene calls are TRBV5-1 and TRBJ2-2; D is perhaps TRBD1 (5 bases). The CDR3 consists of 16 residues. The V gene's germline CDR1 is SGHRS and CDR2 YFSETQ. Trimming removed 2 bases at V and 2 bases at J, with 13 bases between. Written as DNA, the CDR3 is TGCGCCAGCAGCTTCAACGCAGGGAAAAACACCGGGGAGCTGTTTTTT. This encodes CASSFNAGKNTGELFF.

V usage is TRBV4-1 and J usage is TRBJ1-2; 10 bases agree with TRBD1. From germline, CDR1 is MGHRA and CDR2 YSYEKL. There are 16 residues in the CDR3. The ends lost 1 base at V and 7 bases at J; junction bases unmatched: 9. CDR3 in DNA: TGCGCCAGCAGCCAAGGACAGGGGGCTGTTATGTCTGGCTACACCTTC. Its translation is CASSQGQGAVMSGYTF.

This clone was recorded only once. The CDR3 coding sequence is TGTGCCAGTAGTATAGGTCCGCGACGGGGGGTAGGCACTGAAGCTTTCTTT. Its translation: CASSIGPRRGVGTEAFF. The V and J genes are TRBV19 and TRBJ1-1; possibly TRBD1 for D (5 bases). The V end was cut by 1 base, the J end by 4 bases, with 19 bases between. Germline-derived CDR1 and CDR2 are LNHDA and SQIVND (reference sequence). The CDR3 runs 17 residues.

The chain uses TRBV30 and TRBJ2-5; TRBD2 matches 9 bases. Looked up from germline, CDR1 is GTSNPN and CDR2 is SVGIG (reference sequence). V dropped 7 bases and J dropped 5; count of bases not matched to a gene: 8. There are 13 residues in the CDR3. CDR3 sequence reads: CAYGGGARETQYF. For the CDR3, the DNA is TGTGCCTATGGCGGGGGGGCCAGGGAGACCCAGTACTTC.

The CDR3 sequence: CASSPPPSGGPLREQFF. Written as DNA, the CDR3 is TGTGCCAGCAGCCCACCCCCTAGCGGGGGCCCACTGAGGGAGCAGTTCTTC. V gene TRBV7-9 combines with J gene TRBJ2-1, with TRBD2 matching 10 bases. The CDR3 totals 17 residues. The J segment lost 10 bases and the V segment lost 5 bases, leaving 17 bases of the junction unmatched. Germline CDR1 is SEHNR and CDR2 is FQNEAQ (reference sequence).

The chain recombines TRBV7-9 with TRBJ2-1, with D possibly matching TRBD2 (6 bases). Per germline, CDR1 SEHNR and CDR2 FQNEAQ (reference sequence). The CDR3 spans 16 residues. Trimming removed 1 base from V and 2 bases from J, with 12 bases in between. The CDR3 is CASSLVGDWPYNEQFF. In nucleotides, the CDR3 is TGTGCCAGCAGCTTAGTAGGGGACTGGCCCTACAATGAGCAGTTCTTC.

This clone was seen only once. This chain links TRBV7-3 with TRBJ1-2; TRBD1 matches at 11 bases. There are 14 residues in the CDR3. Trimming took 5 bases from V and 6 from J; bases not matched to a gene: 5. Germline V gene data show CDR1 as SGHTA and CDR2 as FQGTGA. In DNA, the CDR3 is TGTGCCAGCAGCACCAGGACAGGGGGCGATGGCTACACCTTC. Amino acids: CASSTRTGGDGYTF.

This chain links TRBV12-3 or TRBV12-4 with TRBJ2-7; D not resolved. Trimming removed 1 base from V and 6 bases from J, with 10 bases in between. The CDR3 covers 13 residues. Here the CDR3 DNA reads TGTGCCAGCAGTTTAGTAAACGGTATCGAGCAGTACTTC. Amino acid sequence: CASSLVNGIEQYF.

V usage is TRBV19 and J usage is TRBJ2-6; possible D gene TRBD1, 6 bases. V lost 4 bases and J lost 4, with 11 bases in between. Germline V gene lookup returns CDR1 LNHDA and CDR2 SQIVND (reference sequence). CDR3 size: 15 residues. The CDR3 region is CASSTQGPGANVLTF. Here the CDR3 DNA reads TGTGCCAGTAGTACACAGGGCCCCGGGGCCAACGTCCTGACTTTC. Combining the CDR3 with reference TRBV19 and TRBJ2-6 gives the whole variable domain DGGITQSPKYLFRKEGQNVTLSCEQNLNHDAMYWYRQDPGQGLRLIYYSQIVNDFQKGDIAEGYSVSREKKESFPLTVTSAQKNPTAFYLCASSTQGPGANVLTFGAGSRLTVL.

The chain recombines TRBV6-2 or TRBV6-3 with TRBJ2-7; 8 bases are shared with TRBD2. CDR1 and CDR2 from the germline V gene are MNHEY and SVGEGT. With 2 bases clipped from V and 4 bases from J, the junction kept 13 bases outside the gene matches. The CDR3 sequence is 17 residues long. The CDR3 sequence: CASSYTTSGYEGYEQYF. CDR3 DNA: TGTGCCAGCAGTTACACCACTAGCGGTTATGAGGGTTACGAGCAGTACTTC.

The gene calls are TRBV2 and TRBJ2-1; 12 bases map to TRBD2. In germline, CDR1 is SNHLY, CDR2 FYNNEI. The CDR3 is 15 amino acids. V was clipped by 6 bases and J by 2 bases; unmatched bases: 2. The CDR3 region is CASSSSGGAYNEQFF. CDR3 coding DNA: TGTGCCAGCAGCTCTAGCGGGGGGGCCTACAATGAGCAGTTCTTC.

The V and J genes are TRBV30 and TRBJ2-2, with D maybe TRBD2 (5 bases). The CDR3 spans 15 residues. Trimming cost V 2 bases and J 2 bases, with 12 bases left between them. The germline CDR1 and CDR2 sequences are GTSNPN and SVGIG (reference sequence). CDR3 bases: TGTGCCTGGAGTTACCGGACTCGAAACACCGGGGAGCTGTTTTTT. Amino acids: CAWSYRTRNTGELFF.

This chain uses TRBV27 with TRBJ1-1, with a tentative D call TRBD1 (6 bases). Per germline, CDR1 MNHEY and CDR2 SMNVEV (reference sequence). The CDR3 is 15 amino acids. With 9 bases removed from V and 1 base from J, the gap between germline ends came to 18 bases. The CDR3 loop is CASRPRQAANTEAFF. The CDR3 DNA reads TGTGCCAGTAGACCCCGACAGGCAGCGAACACTGAAGCTTTCTTT.

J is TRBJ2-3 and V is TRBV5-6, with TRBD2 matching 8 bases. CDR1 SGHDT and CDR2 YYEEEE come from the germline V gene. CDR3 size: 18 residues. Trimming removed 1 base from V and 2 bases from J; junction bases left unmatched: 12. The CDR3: CASSLSIVGGDYTDTQYF. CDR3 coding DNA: TGTGCCAGCAGCTTGTCAATCGTCGGGGGGGATTACACAGATACGCAGTATTTT.

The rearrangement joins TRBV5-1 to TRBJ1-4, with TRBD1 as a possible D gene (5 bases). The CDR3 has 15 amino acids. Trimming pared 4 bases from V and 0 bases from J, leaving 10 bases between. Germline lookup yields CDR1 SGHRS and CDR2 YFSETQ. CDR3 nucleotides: TGCGCCAGCAGCCGGGACTCCACAACTAATGAAAAACTGTTTTTT. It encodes CASSRDSTTNEKLFF.

The CDR3 protein is CASSDQGGTEAFF. The CDR3 DNA sequence: TGTGCCAGCAGCGACCAGGGGGGCACTGAAGCTTTCTTT. The rearrangement uses TRBV5-4 and TRBJ1-1; 7 positions agree with TRBD1. The CDR3 consists of 13 residues. J was trimmed by 4 bases and V by 4 bases; bases with no gene match: 4. Germline V gene lookup returns CDR1 SGHNT and CDR2 YYREEE (reference sequence).

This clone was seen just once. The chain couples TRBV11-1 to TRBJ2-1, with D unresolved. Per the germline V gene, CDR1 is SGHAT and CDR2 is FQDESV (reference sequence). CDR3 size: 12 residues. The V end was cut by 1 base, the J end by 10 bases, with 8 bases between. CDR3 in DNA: TGTGCCAGCAGCTTAGAGCGCGGCGAGCAGTTCTTC. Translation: CASSLERGEQFF.

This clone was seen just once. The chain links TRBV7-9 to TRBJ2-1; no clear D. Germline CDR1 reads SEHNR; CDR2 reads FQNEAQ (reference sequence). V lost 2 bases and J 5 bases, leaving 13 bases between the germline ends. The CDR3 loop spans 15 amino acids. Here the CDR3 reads CASSLSAIRNNEQFF. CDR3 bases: TGTGCCAGCAGCTTATCCGCCATCAGGAACAATGAGCAGTTCTTC. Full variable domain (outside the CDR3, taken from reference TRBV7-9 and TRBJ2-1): DTGVSQNPRHKITKRGQNVTFRCDPISEHNRLYWYRQTLGQGPEFLTYFQNEAQLEKSRLLSDRFSAERPKGSFSTLEIQRTEQGDSAMYLCASSLSAIRNNEQFFGPGTRLTVL.